Detailed here is one T cell receptor beta chain. The target antigen is unknown. The data are from a study of T cell responses to AZD1222 COVID-19 vaccine. Study as a whole: Pooled in the analysis were second doses at about 4 or about 12 weeks.

V lost 3 bases and J 2 bases, leaving 20 bases between the germline ends. Germline V gene lookup returns CDR1 SGHDT and CDR2 YYEEEE. The CDR3 spans 17 residues. The protocol was immunoSEQ multiplex PCR, while the TCRdb copy is restricted to in-frame clones and leaves out a portion. The sample holds roughly 100,000 clones; almost 90% are singletons and the top ten take approximately 5%. Findings and limits, study-wide: Among vaccine-associated CD4 TCRs, coverage spanned spike, with dominance at 160-218 and 743-854. Clonal diversity may have been underestimated in mostly white British donors.

The clonotype comes from an adult in good health. This chain uses TRBV5-6 with TRBJ2-5; D is perhaps TRBD1 or TRBD2 (5 bases each). Sequenced here: peripheral blood, sampled on day 0 of AZD1222 vaccination. DNA of the CDR3: TGTGCCAGCAGCTACGTCGGGGCAGGGTATGGGCAAGAGACCCAGTACTTC. Residues: CASSYVGAGYGQETQYF.